Each of the 5 T cell receptor beta chains below was sequenced from the same sample in a study of Ad26.COV2.S vaccination and SARS-CoV-2 variants. Libraries were prepared by immunoSEQ multiplex PCR; TCRdb keeps only in-frame clonotypes and omits some of them. The sample holds fewer than 100,000 clones, approximately 86% seen once. Source: peripheral blood, taken after recovery from COVID-19. The receptors derive from a human donor who had recovered from COVID-19.

The rearrangement joins TRBV11-2 to TRBJ1-2; the D is unclear. Germline loops: CDR1 SGHAT, CDR2 FQNNGV. CDR3 length equals 12 residues. Between the trimmed V and J ends, which lost 3 bases and 5 bases, there was a span of 7 bases. The CDR3 region is CASSFNRYGYTF. CDR3 nucleotides: TGTGCCAGCAGCTTCAACAGATATGGCTACACCTTC.

The rearrangement uses TRBV4-1 and TRBJ1-1; the D is unclear. The CDR3 extends over 14 amino acids. Trimming shortened V by 1 base and J by 1 base, and 7 bases separated the two germline ends. Germline V lookup: CDR1 MGHRA, CDR2 YSYEKL. The CDR3 DNA is TGCGCCAGCAGCCAAGTTACCGCGAACACTGAAGCTTTCTTT. This codes for CASSQVTANTEAFF.

The gene calls are TRBV18 and TRBJ2-3; D is ambiguous. Germline loops: CDR1 KGHSH, CDR2 LQKENI. This CDR3 spans 13 amino acids. Trimming took 2 bases from V and 5 from J, leaving 8 bases between them. CDR3: CASSPVGRDTQYF. The CDR3 DNA sequence: TGTGCCAGCTCACCAGTAGGCCGAGATACGCAGTATTTT.

V gene TRBV6-5 combines with J gene TRBJ1-2, with TRBD1 as a possible D gene (6 bases). From germline, CDR1 is MNHEY and CDR2 SVGAGI. CDR3 length: 15 amino acids. V was clipped by 4 bases and J by 4 bases, with 16 bases between them. The CDR3 loop is CASSFETGWGYGYTF. CDR3 DNA: TGTGCCAGCAGTTTCGAGACAGGATGGGGCTATGGCTACACCTTC.

Only one count was recorded for this clone. The gene calls are TRBV11-3 and TRBJ2-5, with D possibly being TRBD1 or TRBD2 (5 bases each). V lost 5 bases to trimming and J lost 5 bases, with 15 bases between them. Germline V gene lookup returns CDR1 SGHNT and CDR2 YENEEA. The CDR3 spans 14 residues. The CDR3 loop is CASSPPEGWETQYF. The CDR3 DNA is TGTGCCAGCAGCCCCCCTGAGGGGTGGGAGACCCAGTACTTC.